This TCR beta chain stems from a study of cytomegalovirus exposure and HLA in healthy donors. Germline CDR1 SGHDN, CDR2 FVKESK. The CDR3 totals 13 residues. A note on this clone: The antigen remains unidentified. The junction does not match germline at one end; this may be a read error.

General study points: Accurate prediction of HLA-A and HLA-B alleles (for most subjects) was reportedly achieved from TCR beta sequences.

The PCR used 60 Vbeta and 13 Jbeta primers. Profiling relied on immunoSEQ multiplex PCR, and the TCRdb table lists in-frame clones only, not all of them. Among around 180,000 clones, about 80% were seen once, and the ten largest hold around 2.1%. V usage is TRBV14 and J usage is TRBJ1-2; D is unresolved. The source of this sequence is a woman between 18 and 29 years old in good health and CMV-seropositive. Sequences were obtained from PBMCs. CDR3 loop: CASSQARNYGYAF. The CDR3 nucleotides are TGTGCCAGCAGCCAAGCCCGAAACTATGGCTACGCCTTC.